Below, one TCR beta chain is given with its context. Antigen unknown. The healthy adult donors were HIV-negative and reported no recent acute infections or vaccinations. The sample belongs to a study of shared clonotypes between healthy human individuals. Study information: Three plates each covered CD4 naive and memory; CD8 naive two, CD8 memory one.

V lost 4 bases and J lost 4, with 17 bases in between. CDR1 MNHEY and CDR2 SVGAGI come from the germline V gene. The CDR3 runs 15 residues. Sequencing was performed with immunoSEQ multiplex PCR; in TCRdb, only in-frame clones are kept and a portion is missing. Of 550,000 to 850,000 clones in the sample, approximately 74% were seen once. Study-level results: Generally, naive subsets (rather than memory subsets) showed larger estimated richness. It was observed that about 5% of naive CD4 clonotypes were shared across a handful of donors.

The J gene is TRBJ2-7, the V gene TRBV6-5; perhaps TRBD1 as D (6 bases). This clonotype originated in a woman aged 25 to 39 in good health. Sequenced input: memory CD4+ T cells sorted from blood. The subset denotes: CD45RA-negative fraction. The CDR3 reads CASSSIYGTKYEQYF. DNA of the CDR3: TGTGCCAGCAGTTCCATATATGGGACAAAGTACGAGCAGTACTTC.